These 13 T cell receptor beta chains were all obtained from the same sample, sequenced in a study of blood T cell repertoires in COVID-19. Assay: immunoSEQ multiplex PCR; the TCRdb copy retains only in-frame clones and omits some. The sample lists around 71,000 clones, more than 60% seen once, with 28% in the top ten. Sequenced: peripheral blood. These receptors were collected from a woman older than 75 with active or convalescent COVID-19.

The CDR3 loop reads CASSLAGTGSYEQYF. Here the CDR3 DNA reads TGTGCCAGCAGCCTCGCCGGGACAGGGTCCTACGAGCAGTACTTC. This chain uses TRBV13 with TRBJ2-7, with TRBD1 matching 9 bases. This CDR3 is built from 15 residues. V was pared by 5 bases and J by 1 base, with 6 bases of the junction left unmatched. Per the germline V gene, CDR1 is PRHDT and CDR2 is FYEKMQ (reference sequence).

V usage is TRBV10-2 and J usage is TRBJ2-7, with D possibly TRBD1 on 5 matching bases. V lost 9 bases to trimming and J lost 6 bases, with 18 bases between them. Germline V lookup: CDR1 WSHSY, CDR2 SAAADI. The CDR3 contains 13 residues. The CDR3 coding sequence is TGCGCCAGTTGGGCCCCTTCAGGGTTCGAGCAGTACTTC. It translates to CASWAPSGFEQYF.

This chain joins TRBV9 and TRBJ2-1; 9 nucleotides line up with TRBD1. Germline CDR1 and CDR2: SGDLS and YYNGEE. The CDR3 consists of 16 residues. V trimming: 4 bases; J trimming: 0 bases; junction bases outside the gene matches: 5. DNA of the CDR3: TGTGCCAGCAGCCTACAGGGGGCGGACTCCTACAATGAGCAGTTCTTC. It specifies CASSLQGADSYNEQFF.

The chain is built from TRBV27 and TRBJ1-2, with unresolved D. The ends were cut back, 5 bases at V and 4 bases at J, with 17 bases in the middle. Germline CDR1 MNHEY, CDR2 SMNVEV (reference sequence). The CDR3 totals 15 residues. The CDR3 coding sequence is TGTGCCAGCAGTGGCCGGGAGGGCCAAGGCTATGGCTACACCTTC. It yields the protein CASSGREGQGYGYTF.

This sequence joins TRBV4-1 and TRBJ2-7; D perhaps matches TRBD1 (8 bases). This CDR3 spans 15 amino acids. The germline CDR1 and CDR2 sequences are MGHRA and YSYEKL. With 3 bases removed from V and 1 base from J, the gap between germline ends came to 13 bases. CDR3 DNA: TGCGCCAGCAGCCAGGTACAGGGGGGGTCCTACGAGCAGTACTTC. Translating gives CASSQVQGGSYEQYF.

As DNA, the CDR3 is TGTGCCACCCTTAAACCGGGACAGGGGGCCTCCTACGAGCAGTACTTC. Translation gives CATLKPGQGASYEQYF. The chain combines TRBV24-1 with TRBJ2-7; 12 bases map to TRBD1. The CDR3 extends over 16 amino acids. V gave up 9 bases and J gave up 0 bases; unmatched junction bases: 8. Germline values: CDR1 KGHDR, CDR2 SFDVKD.

The table lists this clone with a few counts. The chain joins TRBV18 to TRBJ2-3; D gene uncertain. The CDR3 extends over 13 amino acids. Germline CDR1 reads KGHSH; CDR2 reads LQKENI. Trimming shortened V by 3 bases and J by 6 bases, and 10 bases separated the two germline ends. DNA for the CDR3: TGTGCCAGCTCACCGTTCGCCGCGGATACGCAGTATTTT. This translates into CASSPFAADTQYF.

In this sample, this clone turned up a few times. V gene TRBV24-1 combines with J gene TRBJ2-1; TRBD2 matches 7 bases. The CDR3 contains 17 residues. Unmatched junction bases numbered 14, after V lost 3 bases and J lost 7 bases. CDR1 is KGHDR, CDR2 SFDVKD, per germline. Here the CDR3 reads CATSDPRRETKSNEQFF. CDR3 nucleotides: TGTGCCACCAGTGATCCCCGGCGGGAGACCAAGTCGAATGAGCAGTTCTTC.

This clone occurred once. This sequence joins TRBV27 and TRBJ2-5, with TRBD2 as a possible D gene (5 bases). Trimming shortened V by 5 bases and J by 1 base, and 17 bases separated the two germline ends. CDR1 is MNHEY and CDR2 is SMNVEV in the germline V gene (reference sequence). The CDR3 totals 16 residues. The CDR3 region has the DNA TGTGCCAGCAGTCCCCTCCCGGCGGGCCGCCAAGAGACCCAGTACTTC. It translates to CASSPLPAGRQETQYF.

The chain couples TRBV19 to TRBJ1-2; 7 positions match TRBD1. The V gene end was trimmed by 2 bases and the J gene end by 0 bases; junction bases not matched to a gene: 15. Germline V gives CDR1 LNHDA, CDR2 SQIVND (reference sequence). The CDR3 covers 19 residues. CDR3 region: CASSITIQGTRSSNYGYTF. CDR3 DNA: TGTGCCAGTAGTATAACCATACAGGGGACCCGCTCATCTAACTATGGCTACACCTTC.

This clone was observed once. This rearrangement joins TRBV19 to TRBJ1-2; D is unclear. V was pared by 7 bases and J by 4 bases, with 19 bases between. The CDR3 is made up of 15 amino acids. Looked up from germline, CDR1 is LNHDA and CDR2 is SQIVND (reference sequence). CDR3 sequence (DNA): TGTGCCAGTACCCATGGGGAGGGTCGAAGCTATGGCTACACCTTC. Amino acid sequence: CASTHGEGRSYGYTF.

The V and J genes are TRBV6-1 and TRBJ1-6, with no clear D. Germline V gives CDR1 MNHNS, CDR2 SASEGT. The ends were cut back, 2 bases at V and 0 bases at J, with 8 bases in the middle. The CDR3 consists of 16 residues. CDR3 residues: CASSERGSSYNSPLHF. The DNA of the CDR3 is TGTGCCAGCAGTGAACGTGGGAGCTCCTATAATTCACCCCTCCACTTT.

The chain employs TRBV6-5 and TRBJ1-1; the match to TRBD1 covers 10 bases. CDR1 is MNHEY, CDR2 SVGAGI, per germline. This CDR3 has 15 residues. V was clipped by 6 bases and J by 1 base; unmatched bases: 5. CDR3 sequence (DNA): TGTGCCAGCAGGGGGGGACAGGGGACGAACACTGAAGCTTTCTTT. Protein: CASRGGQGTNTEAFF.